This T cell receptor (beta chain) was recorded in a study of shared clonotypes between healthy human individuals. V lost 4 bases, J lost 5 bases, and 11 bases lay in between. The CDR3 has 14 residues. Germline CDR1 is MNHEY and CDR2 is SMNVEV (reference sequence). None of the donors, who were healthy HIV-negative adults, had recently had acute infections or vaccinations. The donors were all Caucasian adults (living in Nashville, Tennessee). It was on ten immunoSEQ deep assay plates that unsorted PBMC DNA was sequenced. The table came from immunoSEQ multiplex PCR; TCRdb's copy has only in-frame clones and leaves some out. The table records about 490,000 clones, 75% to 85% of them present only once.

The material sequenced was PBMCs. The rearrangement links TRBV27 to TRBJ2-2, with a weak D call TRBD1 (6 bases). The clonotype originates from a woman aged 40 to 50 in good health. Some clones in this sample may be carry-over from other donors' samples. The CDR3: CASSYGRGTGELFF. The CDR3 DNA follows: TGTGCCAGCAGTTACGGCAGGGGTACCGGGGAGCTGTTTTTT.